These T cell receptor beta chains were read from a single sample in a study of blood T cell repertoires in COVID-19. Measured with immunoSEQ multiplex PCR; TCRdb has only the in-frame clones, and not every one. The sample holds about 150,000 clones, about 83% seen once. What was sequenced was peripheral blood. The receptors were gathered from an elderly woman with acute or convalescent COVID-19. The CDR3 runs from the conserved cysteine through the conserved F or W.

V gene: TRBV25-1; J gene: TRBJ2-2; CDR3 protein: CASSEIGQGAHTGELFF
V gene: TRBV12-5; J gene: TRBJ2-5; CDR3 protein: CASGTGTGGIETQYF
V gene: TRBV5-1; J gene: TRBJ1-1; CDR3 protein: CASSTGTGTEAFF
V gene: TRBV28; J gene: TRBJ2-2; CDR3 protein: CASSPWTGLTEDTGELFF
V gene: TRBV2; J gene: TRBJ1-1; CDR3 protein: CASSGTGLQNTEAFF
V gene: TRBV2; J gene: TRBJ2-7; CDR3 protein: CASRDGQYDEQYF
V gene: TRBV3-1/TRBV3-2; J gene: TRBJ1-2; CDR3 protein: CASSQVGGEGYTF
V gene: TRBV27; J gene: TRBJ1-2; CDR3 protein: CASRQQGGYYGYTF
V gene: TRBV19; J gene: TRBJ1-1; CDR3 protein: CASSPGQGAVFSEAFF
V gene: TRBV5-1; J gene: TRBJ2-1; CDR3 protein: CASSLRQGDYNEQFF
V gene: TRBV28; J gene: TRBJ2-7; CDR3 protein: CASSFTRQHSYEQYF
V gene: TRBV7-2; J gene: TRBJ1-2; CDR3 protein: CASSLGSGVYGYTF
V gene: TRBV3-1/TRBV3-2; J gene: TRBJ2-1; CDR3 protein: CASSQVGGSSYNEQFF
V gene: TRBV24-1; J gene: TRBJ2-1; CDR3 protein: CATSDRLAGRNEQFF
V gene: TRBV27; J gene: TRBJ1-5; CDR3 protein: CASSLKGRNQPQHF
V gene: TRBV28; J gene: TRBJ1-1; CDR3 protein: CASSLGQITEAFF
V gene: TRBV6-6; J gene: TRBJ2-7; CDR3 protein: CASSSGISGEQYF
V gene: TRBV28; J gene: TRBJ1-1; CDR3 protein: CASSLRGNTEAFF
V gene: TRBV28; J gene: TRBJ2-1; CDR3 protein: CASSSPPGLGYNEQFF
V gene: TRBV5-8; J gene: TRBJ2-1; CDR3 protein: CASSSRQGARDEQFF
V gene: TRBV30; J gene: TRBJ1-2; CDR3 protein: CAWSVGGHGYTF
V gene: TRBV20-1; J gene: TRBJ1-1; CDR3 protein: CSATSNTEAFF
V gene: TRBV23-1; J gene: TRBJ2-7; CDR3 protein: CASSQSASGSSYEQYF
V gene: TRBV12-3/TRBV12-4; J gene: TRBJ2-5; CDR3 protein: CASSAAGETQYF
V gene: TRBV7-8; J gene: TRBJ2-2; CDR3 protein: CASSFSNRAGELFF
V gene: TRBV6-6; J gene: TRBJ1-4; CDR3 protein: CASSYSRGGNEKLFF
V gene: TRBV20-1; J gene: TRBJ2-7; CDR3 protein: CSASRGGDGYEQYF
V gene: TRBV5-1; J gene: TRBJ2-2; CDR3 protein: CASSLALGTNTGELFF
V gene: TRBV30; J gene: TRBJ2-1; CDR3 protein: CAWRIRLASHEQFF
V gene: TRBV18; J gene: TRBJ2-3; CDR3 protein: CASSPLDYHQYF
V gene: TRBV18; J gene: TRBJ1-6; CDR3 protein: CASSRAADYNSPLHF
V gene: TRBV7-2; J gene: TRBJ2-1; CDR3 protein: CASSQRASGGPLPNEQFF
V gene: TRBV20-1; J gene: TRBJ1-2; CDR3 protein: CSAEGSYGYTF
V gene: TRBV28; J gene: TRBJ2-1; CDR3 protein: CASSRTSGSSSEQFF
V gene: TRBV6-5; J gene: TRBJ2-3; CDR3 protein: CASSTDWSTDTQYF
V gene: TRBV9; J gene: TRBJ2-3; CDR3 protein: CASNRGGDADTQYF
V gene: TRBV27; J gene: TRBJ2-7; CDR3 protein: CASSKVGVGGSYEQYF
V gene: TRBV19; J gene: TRBJ2-1; CDR3 protein: CASSTGLAGFTGSNEQFF
V gene: TRBV18; J gene: TRBJ2-6; CDR3 protein: CASSPTGSGANVLTF
V gene: TRBV3-1/TRBV3-2; J gene: TRBJ2-3; CDR3 protein: CASSQDRGRSTDTQYF
V gene: TRBV11-2; J gene: TRBJ2-2; CDR3 protein: CASSFFRVVTGELFF
V gene: TRBV21-1; J gene: TRBJ2-3; CDR3 protein: CASSRLAGASDTQYF
V gene: TRBV29-1; J gene: TRBJ1-2; CDR3 protein: CSVGQGGGYTF
V gene: TRBV18; J gene: TRBJ2-6; CDR3 protein: CASSRSSQGQDGANVLTF
V gene: TRBV4-1; J gene: TRBJ1-2; CDR3 protein: CASSQDQGRGYGYTF
V gene: TRBV3-1/TRBV3-2; J gene: TRBJ1-2; CDR3 protein: CASSHNRILNYGYTF
V gene: TRBV6-4; J gene: TRBJ1-1; CDR3 protein: CASSVEGNTEAFF
V gene: TRBV2; J gene: TRBJ1-4; CDR3 protein: CASTRIATNEKLFF
V gene: TRBV4-2; J gene: TRBJ2-5; CDR3 protein: CASSQGSSGEGTQYF
V gene: TRBV6-9; J gene: TRBJ1-1; CDR3 protein: CASSYSRPRENTEAFF
V gene: TRBV28; J gene: TRBJ1-2; CDR3 protein: CASSPGTGYFRGYTF